The present entry profiles one T cell receptor beta chain with its context. The table lists this clone with a few counts. The clone's antigen remains unknown. No clone much larger than this one lies a single base away; base qualities are absent. The data were obtained in a study of T cell responses to AZD1222 COVID-19 vaccine (dated by TCRdb to the early 2020s). About the study as a whole: AZD1222 recipients given second doses at about 4 weeks or at about 12 weeks were pooled, since spike-specific TCR depth and breadth were not found to differ between the two schedules. Trial participants were enrolled into age subgroups of 18-55, 56-69 and 70-plus years, which contained 148, 28 and 57 TCR-sequenced participants, respectively. TCR sequencing was performed for 230 to 250 trial participants, of whom about 200 were given two doses of AZD1222 and around 25 were given two doses of MenACWY control vaccine. The research as a whole found: After two AZD1222 doses, both the breadth and the depth of spike-specific TCRs were significantly higher than at day 0 and than in MenACWY recipients. Participants were mostly white British and included more females than males, and it was suggested by the authors that clonal diversity may have been underestimated. CD4 TCRs associated with the vaccine covered the entire spike protein, and the dominant responses were in regions 160-218 and 743-854. No day 14 peak-response samples were available, so repertoires were characterized only after the peak T cell response. Reportedly, almost half of the unique spike-specific TCRs recognized epitopes lying outside the regions that are mutated in the B.1.351 and B.1.1.7 variants. The 56-69-year group was small, and its depth increase did not reach significance, likely because of low power. Conclusions about previously exposed vaccinees are limited because only six or seven AZD1222 recipients were SARS-CoV-2 seropositive at baseline.

Per the publication, the time point label means: baseline before first vaccination. The vaccinee samples were drawn from two UK trials, COV001 and COV002, one of which was a single-blind randomized controlled phase 2/3 trial testing AZD1222 (ChAdOx1 nCoV-19) in healthy adults. For TCRbeta chain sequencing, PBMC samples were collected from trial participants at day 0 and at day 28 after the second dose. The CDR3 regions of human TCRbeta chains were analyzed by immunosequencing. In the authors' own workflow: Repertoire TCRs were matched against a reference library of SARS-CoV-2-specific TCRs generated with the MIRA antigen-specificity platform. Breadth was defined as the fraction of unique TCRs that were SARS-CoV-2-associated. Depth was defined as the fraction of total T cells that were SARS-CoV-2-associated. Using the MIRA data, each spike-specific TCR was mapped to the spike region that the TCR reacts to and placed in a CD4 or CD8 class. Log10-transformed breadth and depth values were compared by one-way ANOVA with Sidak's multiple comparisons tests. As stored in TCRdb, this immuneACCESS dataset retains in-frame rearrangements with V and J assigned. A fraction of the clones does not appear; measured against another copy, unresolved V genes explain less than half of the discrepancy, and the remainder lacks a known reason. From that table come the V and J calls and clone size; the DNA was used to work out D and trimming. The sample profile shows roughly 150,000 clones; 80% to 95% of them were found once. Approximately 4% of the sample lies in the top ten.

V is cut by 4 bases and J by 7 bases, and the space between the germline ends is 11 bases. The germline V gene yields SGHVS for CDR1 and FQNEAQ for CDR2. The CDR3 contains 13 residues, cysteine and phenylalanine counted. Of the read, only the CDR3 DNA is kept; its 39 bases are in frame from base 1. The chain couples TRBV7-8 to TRBJ1-5, with the D gene uncertain. Sequenced material: peripheral blood, taken on day 0 of AZD1222 vaccination. The clonotype comes from an adult in good health. DNA sequence: TGTGCCAGCAGCTGGCGGGGAGGCCAGCCCCAGCATTTT. Its coded protein is CASSWRGGQPQHF.